What follows are 23 T cell receptor beta chains derived from one specimen sequenced in a study of T cells in women clearing cervical HPV infection. Method: immunoSEQ multiplex PCR; TCRdb's copy keeps in-frame clones and lacks some. The repertoire table contains tens of thousands of clones. Sample: blood buffy coat. These receptors all come from a woman between 18 and 75 years old with a cervical HPV16 infection that either progressed to CIN3+ or cleared (not recorded which).

Comment on this clone: The read falls 3 residues short of the CDR3 end, and the missing part is taken from the germline J gene. This sequence joins TRBV2 and TRBJ2-1; D is uncertain. The CDR3 contains 11 residues. The germline gives CDR1 SNHLY, CDR2 FYNNEI. V was cut by 7 bases and J by 4 bases, with 5 bases left in between. The covered CDR3 bases are TGTGCCAGCAACTCGTACAATGAG. Protein: CASNSYNE. The entire CDR3 protein is CASNSYNEQFF.

With regard to this clone: The read comes to an end 3 residues before the CDR3 does, leaving the germline J gene to fill in the end. The J gene is TRBJ2-5, the V gene TRBV5-6, with 13 bases lining up with TRBD2. The CDR3 spans 15 residues. V shed 5 bases, J shed 2 bases, and the junction held 3 bases outside the gene matches. From germline, CDR1 is SGHDT and CDR2 YYEEEE. The CDR3 protein is CASRMTSGGQETQYF. The part of the CDR3 DNA that was read is TGTGCCAGCAGAATGACTAGCGGGGGGCAAGAGACC.

Details on this clone: Read data end 3 residues before the CDR3 end; the end is taken from the germline J gene. The rearrangement links TRBV20-1 to TRBJ1-2; D gene uncertain. The CDR3 is 14 amino acids. Germline V lookup: CDR1 DFQATT, CDR2 SNEGSKA (reference sequence). The V end lost 0 bases, the J end lost 2 bases, and 10 bases lay between the germline ends. CDR3 DNA (partial): TGCAGTGCTAGAGAGGGCAGTTCCAACTATGGC. Its translation is CSAREGSSNYG. The whole CDR3 sequence is CSAREGSSNYGYTF.

Points on this clone: The sequence runs out 3 residues before the end of the CDR3; the remainder is reconstructed from the germline J gene. This chain connects TRBV18 to TRBJ1-5; TRBD1 aligns across 7 bases. Germline trimming cut 1 base from V and 4 bases from J; bases unmatched to any gene: 4. CDR1 KGHSH and CDR2 LQKENI come from the germline V gene. The CDR3 consists of 15 residues. The DNA read from the CDR3 is TGTGCCAGCTCACCACAGAGGGGGCTTAATCAGCCC. Translated, it gives CASSPQRGLNQP. In full, the CDR3 is CASSPQRGLNQPQHF.

As regards this clone: The CDR3 end is not reached by the read, which stops 3 residues before it; the germline J gene fills it in. The chain uses TRBV20-1 and TRBJ2-4, with 7 bases that match TRBD1. The CDR3 covers 14 residues. Germline assignment: CDR1 DFQATT and CDR2 SNEGSKA (reference sequence). V lost 1 base, J lost 4 bases, and 4 bases stayed unmatched. This chain's CDR3 is CSARVSGQKNIQYF. The part of the CDR3 DNA that was read is TGCAGTGCTAGAGTCTCGGGACAGAAAAACATT.

The chain's CDR3 is CASSHGQGNTEAFF. Partial CDR3 DNA: TGTGCCAGCAGCCACGGACAGGGGAACACTGAA. V usage is TRBV7-2 and J usage is TRBJ1-1; 8 bases match TRBD1. The CDR3 is cut off 3 residues early in the read; its end comes from the germline J gene. The V and J ends lost 5 bases and 1 base, in that order; junction bases with no gene match: 3. The CDR3 is made up of 14 amino acids. Germline V gene data show CDR1 as SGHTA and CDR2 as FQGNSA.

Note on this clone: The CDR3 end is not reached by the read, which stops 3 residues before it; the germline J gene fills it in. The rearrangement uses TRBV6-2 or TRBV6-3 and TRBJ2-2; 10 bases line up with TRBD1. Germline assignment: CDR1 MNHEY and CDR2 SVGEGT. This CDR3 is 15 amino acids long. V lost 6 bases and J lost 3; bases outside the gene matches: 4. This CDR3 is CASSSGTGDTGELFF. The CDR3 bases that were read are TGTGCCAGCAGCTCCGGGACAGGGGACACCGGGGAG.

With respect to this clone: The read terminates 3 residues ahead of where the CDR3 ends, so the germline J gene completes it. This sequence joins TRBV7-3 and TRBJ2-3, with TRBD1 identical over 7 bases. The CDR3 runs to 15 residues. Germline CDR1 reads SGHTA; CDR2 reads FQGTGA. The CDR3 reads CASSQTGSVQETQYF. The part of the CDR3 DNA that was read is TGTGCCAGCAGCCAGACAGGGTCGGTGCAAGAGACG.

As for this clone: The read comes to an end 3 residues before the CDR3 does, leaving the germline J gene to fill in the end. The chain employs TRBV10-1 and TRBJ1-2; 7 bases fit TRBD1. The V gene end was trimmed by 0 bases and the J gene end by 6 bases; junction bases not matched to a gene: 10. The CDR3 length is 16 residues. CDR1 and CDR2 from the germline V gene are WNHNN and SYGVQD (reference sequence). The CDR3 region is CASSESKQGTIDGYTF. The part of the CDR3 DNA that was read is TGCGCCAGCAGTGAGTCGAAACAGGGGACGATTGATGGC.

Worth noting for this clone: The CDR3 goes on 3 residues after the read ends, and that part is filled in from the germline J gene. This rearrangement joins TRBV5-1 to TRBJ2-1; D might be TRBD1 (5 bases). The germline V gene has CDR1 SGHRS and CDR2 YFSETQ. Trimming pared 2 bases from V and 6 bases from J, leaving 18 bases between. CDR3 length: 16 residues. CDR3 bases read: TGCGCCAGCAGCTTAATAGGGTGGGGCCCCCTCAATGAG. This translates into CASSLIGWGPLNE. The CDR3 as a whole reads CASSLIGWGPLNEQFF.

Of note for this clone: The read ends 3 residues shy of where the CDR3 ends; the end is completed using the germline J gene. The rearrangement links TRBV4-1 to TRBJ2-5, with 8 bases lining up with TRBD1. The ends lost 10 bases at V and 7 bases at J; junction bases unmatched: 14. Germline V gene data show CDR1 as MGHRA and CDR2 as YSYEKL. This CDR3 comprises 14 residues. The sequenced CDR3 bases are TGCGCCACAGGGAGAGCAGGGGGCGCCGGGACC. Translating it yields CATGRAGGAGT. In full, the CDR3 reads CATGRAGGAGTQYF.

In the case of this clone: The read ends 3 residues shy of where the CDR3 ends; the end is completed using the germline J gene. The rearrangement joins TRBV5-1 to TRBJ2-2; a weak D match, TRBD1 (6 bases). The CDR3 has 14 amino acids. In germline, CDR1 is SGHRS, CDR2 YFSETQ. V was cut by 5 bases and J by 1 base, with 9 bases left in between. CDR3 amino acids: CASRPTGNTGELFF. The CDR3 DNA, read in part, is TGCGCCAGCAGGCCGACAGGGAACACCGGGGAG.

To note about this clone: The CDR3 goes on 3 residues after the read ends, and that part is filled in from the germline J gene. The chain carries TRBV6-1 and TRBJ1-5, with D maybe TRBD1 (6 bases). Germline-derived CDR1 and CDR2 are MNHNS and SASEGT. The CDR3 has 14 residues. V lost 4 bases and J lost 3, with 10 bases in between. The covered CDR3 bases are TGTGCCAGCAGTGGATACAGGGCCAATCAGCCC. Its translation is CASSGYRANQP. The whole CDR3 region reads CASSGYRANQPQHF.

As to this clone: The read finishes 3 residues shy of the CDR3 end, and the germline J gene is used to complete it. J is TRBJ2-3 and V is TRBV9, with 7 positions matching TRBD2. Germline CDR1 reads SGDLS; CDR2 reads YYNGEE. Losses at the gene ends were 0 bases for V and 5 bases for J; bases not matched to a gene: 12. The CDR3 is 17 residues long. The CDR3 spells CASSVEEAGSLIDTQYF. CDR3 bases read: TGTGCCAGCAGCGTAGAAGAAGCGGGGAGCCTAATAGATACG. The entire variable domain, with the rest obtained from reference TRBV9 and TRBJ2-3, is as follows: DSGVTQTPKHLITATGQRVTLRCSPRSGDLSVYWYQQSLDQGLQFLIQYYNGEERAKGNILERFSAQQFPDLHSELNLSSLELGDSALYFCASSVEEAGSLIDTQYFGPGTRLTVL.

On this clone: Sequencing ends 3 residues short of the CDR3 end; the germline J gene provides the rest. This sequence joins TRBV4-1 and TRBJ1-1; 7 bases line up with TRBD1. There are 14 residues in the CDR3. The germline gives CDR1 MGHRA, CDR2 YSYEKL. Partial CDR3 DNA: TGCGCCAGCAGCCAAAGTAAGGGGGCAAACCAA. It codes for CASSQSKGANQ. The CDR3, in full, reads CASSQSKGANQAFF.

A word on this clone: The read gets to within 3 residues of the CDR3 end, and the germline J gene fills in the rest. The genes are TRBV5-5 and TRBJ2-3; 7 nucleotides line up with TRBD2. The CDR3 totals 15 residues. Germline values: CDR1 SGHKS, CDR2 YYEKEE (reference sequence). CDR3 loop: CASSLAASGGETQYF. The CDR3 DNA, read in part, is TGTGCCAGCAGCTTGGCCGCTAGCGGCGGGGAGACG.

Worth noting for this clone: The read falls 3 residues short of the CDR3 end, and the missing part is taken from the germline J gene. The chain uses TRBV7-9 and TRBJ2-4; D not certain. CDR1 is SEHNR, CDR2 FQNEAQ, per germline (reference sequence). The CDR3 is made up of 13 amino acids. V lost 3 bases and J 2 bases, leaving 5 bases between the germline ends. The CDR3 region is CASSFDTKNIQYF. The sequenced CDR3 bases are TGTGCCAGCAGCTTCGACACCAAAAACATT.

Of note for this clone: The read gets to within 3 residues of the CDR3 end, and the germline J gene fills in the rest. Within the sample, other DNA sequences also encode this same CDR3. The gene calls are TRBV20-1 and TRBJ1-2; 11 bases map to TRBD1. The length of the CDR3 is 11 residues. Germline V gene data show CDR1 as DFQATT and CDR2 as SNEGSKA (reference sequence). CDR3 protein: CSAGTGGGYTF. The covered CDR3 bases are TGCAGTGCGGGGACAGGGGGAGGC.

Regarding this clone: Coverage ceases 3 residues before the CDR3 finishes, and the germline J gene fills in the end. V usage is TRBV12-3 or TRBV12-4 and J usage is TRBJ2-7, with D maybe TRBD1 (7 bases). V gave up 4 bases and J gave up 5 bases, with 15 bases separating them. The CDR3 runs 14 residues. CDR3 loop: CASSSGQGGDEQYF. Incomplete CDR3 DNA: TGTGCCAGCAGTTCGGGGCAGGGGGGAGACGAG.

On this clone: Sequencing ends 3 residues short of the CDR3 end; the germline J gene provides the rest. V and J are TRBV19 and TRBJ1-1, with D tentatively TRBD1 (6 bases). Germline lookup yields CDR1 LNHDA and CDR2 SQIVND (reference sequence). The CDR3 is made up of 17 amino acids. CDR3 bases read: TGTGCCAGTAGTATTATGAGGAGCGGGGGGGCCTCAAATGAG. Translating gives CASSIMRSGGASNE. The whole CDR3 reads CASSIMRSGGASNEAFF.

The part of the CDR3 DNA that was read is TGTGCCAGCAGCTTACAGTCTTGGGAGACC. Its translation is CASSLQSWET. Given in full, the CDR3 is CASSLQSWETQYF. The chain combines TRBV5-6 with TRBJ2-5, with D hard to call. The read stops 3 residues short of the end of the CDR3; the missing end is completed from the germline J gene. V was clipped by 2 bases and J by 5 bases, with 10 bases between them. This CDR3 comprises 13 residues. Germline loops: CDR1 SGHDT, CDR2 YYEEEE.

Remarks on this clone: The CDR3 end falls 3 residues outside the read, so it is completed with the germline J gene. This rearrangement joins TRBV28 to TRBJ2-3; 9 bases line up with TRBD1. The J segment lost 3 bases and the V segment lost 4 bases, leaving 11 bases of the junction unmatched. This CDR3 is built from 17 residues. Per the germline V gene, CDR1 is MDHEN and CDR2 is SYDVKM. The CDR3 here is CASSSPHRGRVTDTQYF. CDR3 bases read: TGTGCCAGCAGTTCCCCGCACAGGGGGCGAGTGACAGATACG.

The covered CDR3 bases are TGTGCCAGCAGCCAAGAAGCTGGGGACATGTCCTACGAG. This translates into CASSQEAGDMSYE. The entire CDR3 protein reads CASSQEAGDMSYEQYF. This rearrangement joins TRBV4-2 to TRBJ2-7; a possible D gene is TRBD1 (6 bases). The read is 3 residues too short to cover the CDR3 end, so that end is filled in from the germline J gene. The CDR3 runs to 16 residues. Trimming removed 0 bases at V and 1 base at J, with 13 bases between. Germline V gives CDR1 LGHNA, CDR2 YNFKEQ.